This TCR beta chain was documented in a study of Graves' ophthalmopathy and Graves' hyperthyroidism. Amplification of the TCR beta CDR3 regions used RNA transcripts (as template). HTBI-primed RT-PCR formed the first round, and a multiplex PCR formed the second. TCRdb re-derived calls from the multiplex PCR reads in MiXCR, one entry per CDR3 protein. Among 150,000 or so distinct CDR3 sequences listed, around two fifths were seen once. V gave up 5 bases and J gave up 5 bases, with 12 bases separating them. The germline V gene encodes CDR1 MNHNS and CDR2 SASEGT. The CDR3 contains 13 residues. Sample: peripheral blood. V gene TRBV6-1 combines with J gene TRBJ2-5; the D gene is possibly TRBD2 (6 bases). The sequence was obtained from a man in his thirties or forties with Graves' ophthalmopathy. The CDR3 loop is CASSPRLAETQYF. The CDR3 nucleotides read TGTGCCAGCAGTCCACGGCTAGCGGAGACCCAGTACTTC.